A selection of T cell receptor beta chains follows, all from one sample in a study of post-analysis software for immune sequencing data. TCRdb reprocessed the PCR reads with MiXCR, giving one entry per CDR3 protein. The sample carries about 820,000 distinct CDR3 sequences, approximately 53% recorded once. The sequencing sample was made of blood. All receptors derive from a girl between 5 and 17 years old with multiple sclerosis. CDR3s include the opening cysteine and the closing phenylalanine or tryptophan. A D gene is named only where the DNA matches it firmly. Clone size is not always given. Where it is, it says once, few, many or a class for expanded clones.

clone size | J gene | V gene | D gene | CDR3 DNA | CDR3 protein
few | TRBJ2-1 | TRBV20-1 | TRBD2 | TGCAGTGCTAGTGTAGCGGGAGTTAACAATGAGCAGTTCTTC | CSASVAGVNNEQFF
few | TRBJ2-5 | TRBV10-3 | NA | TGTGCCATCAGTGATCCGGATCCAGGGAAGGAGACCCAGTACTTC | CAISDPDPGKETQYF
few | TRBJ2-4 | TRBV7-3 | NA | TGTGCCAGCAGCTTAAGTTTACAGGGTGACATTCAGTACTTC | CASSLSLQGDIQYF
NA | TRBJ2-1 | TRBV29-1 | TRBD1 | TGCAGCGTCGGGACAGTATACAATGAGCAGTTCTTC | CSVGTVYNEQFF
few | TRBJ2-4 | TRBV6-5 | NA | TGTGCCAGCAGGGGGGGACACGAAAACATTCAGTACTTC | CASRGGHENIQYF
once | TRBJ2-5 | TRBV20-1 | TRBD2 | TGCAGTGCTAAGAGACGGGTTGCTGGGCTAGCGGGCCAGGAGACCCAGTACTTC | CSAKRRVAGLAGQETQYF
few | TRBJ2-3 | TRBV2 | TRBD2 | TGTGCCAGATCTTTGGCGGGGGGGTTCACAGATACGCAGTATTTT | CARSLAGGFTDTQYF
NA | TRBJ2-3 | TRBV29-1 | NA | TGCAGTTGGAGCATTGGGGGCACAGATACGCAGTATTTT | CSWSIGGTDTQYF
many | TRBJ2-1 | TRBV10-3 | TRBD2 | TGTGCCATCAGTGTTTCCCGGGAGGGGGGCAATGAGCAGTTCTTC | CAISVSREGGNEQFF
NA | TRBJ2-7 | TRBV20-1 | TRBD2 | TGCAGTGCAACCGGACTAGCGACCTACGAGCAGTACTTC | CSATGLATYEQYF
NA | TRBJ1-2 | TRBV5-1 | NA | TGCGCCAGCAGCTTGGGCCCGGACCGTGGGTACTATGGCTACACCTTC | CASSLGPDRGYYGYTF
NA | TRBJ2-7 | TRBV27 | NA | TGTGCCAGCAGTTCGATCCGCACAGGGATCTACGAGCAGTACTTC | CASSSIRTGIYEQYF
NA | TRBJ2-1 | TRBV7-9 | NA | TGTGCCAGCAGCTTAGCGATCACGTTAGGTTTCGATGAGCAGTTCTTC | CASSLAITLGFDEQFF
NA | TRBJ2-3 | TRBV11-2 | TRBD2 | TGTGCCAGCAGCTTACCTCGTAGATTTTTAGCGGGAGGGGCTAACACAGATACGCAGTATTTT | CASSLPRRFLAGGANTDTQYF
NA | TRBJ2-1 | TRBV29-1 | TRBD2 | TGCAGCGTTCCGGGGACATCGGAAGGCGGGGGGGCCGTTCGATGGTACAATGAACAGTTCTTC | CSVPGTSEGGGAVRWYNEQFF
NA | TRBJ2-5 | TRBV20-1 | NA | TGCAGTGCTAGGACGATTTGGGTAGGATTAGACCAAGAGACCCGGTACTTC | CSARTIWVGLDQETRYF
NA | TRBJ2-1 | TRBV28 | TRBD2 | TGTGCCAGCAGTTCCCCTAGACGGGAGGGGTACAATGAGCAGTTCTTC | CASSSPRREGYNEQFF
NA | TRBJ2-7 | TRBV5-6 | NA | TGTGCCAGCAGCTTGGTGGGCCGGAGGGAGACCTACGAGCAGTACTTC | CASSLVGRRETYEQYF
few | TRBJ2-7 | TRBV28 | TRBD1 | TGTGCCAGCAGACCGGGACAGATCTACGAGCAGTACTTC | CASRPGQIYEQYF
NA | TRBJ1-2 | TRBV7-2 | NA | TGTGCCGGCAGCTTAGACTCGGCGGGTTGGGGCTATGGCTACACCTTC | CAGSLDSAGWGYGYTF
NA | TRBJ1-2 | TRBV6-5 | TRBD1 | TGTGCCAGCAGTTACTCGGCTCCCGGGACAGGGGGCCTGAACTATGGCTACACCTTC | CASSYSAPGTGGLNYGYTF
few | TRBJ2-5 | TRBV28 | NA | TGTGCCAGCAGCCTAATTTCTAGCAGTGAGCAGTACTTC | CASSLISSSEQYF
few | TRBJ2-6 | TRBV27 | NA | TGTGCCAGCAGCTATTCTCTCGGGGCCAACGTCCTGACTTTC | CASSYSLGANVLTF
once | TRBJ2-1 | TRBV4-1 | NA | TGCGCCAGCAGCCAAGACAGGGGAAGAGGGTACAATGAGCAGTTCTTC | CASSQDRGRGYNEQFF
NA | TRBJ2-1 | TRBV20-1 | TRBD2 | TGCAGTGCTAGAGTTACCGGGACTAGCGGGAGGGGAGGCAATGAGCAGTTCTTC | CSARVTGTSGRGGNEQFF
NA | TRBJ2-4 | TRBV9 | TRBD2 | TGTGCCAGCAGCGCCCGAGCTAGCGGCTCTGCCAAAAACATTCAGTACTTC | CASSARASGSAKNIQYF
NA | TRBJ2-7 | TRBV5-6 | NA | TGTGCCAGCAGCCAAACAGGGTTGGAGCAGTACTTC | CASSQTGLEQYF
few | TRBJ2-5 | TRBV7-2 | NA | TGTGCCAGCAGCTTAGTTATTGGCGAGACCCAGTACTTC | CASSLVIGETQYF
NA | TRBJ2-7 | TRBV7-2 | TRBD2 | TGCGCCAGCAGCGGGGAATCCACCGCCTACGAGCAGTACTTC | CASSGESTAYEQYF
NA | TRBJ2-1 | TRBV29-1 | NA | TGCAGCGTTAGCGGTAGGCGCTCCTACAATGAGCAGTTCTTC | CSVSGRRSYNEQFF
NA | TRBJ2-7 | TRBV5-4 | TRBD2 | TGTGCCAGCAGCTCCCCGATGACTAGCGGGAATACTCTATACGAGCAGTACTTC | CASSSPMTSGNTLYEQYF
NA | TRBJ2-4 | TRBV15 | NA | TGTGCCACCAGCAAGGGCCGGGCCTCAGCCAAAAACATTCAGTACTTC | CATSKGRASAKNIQYF
few | TRBJ2-1 | TRBV6-1 | NA | TGTGCCAGCAGTGTCGGGGTGCCGTACAATGAGCAGTTCTTC | CASSVGVPYNEQFF
few | TRBJ2-4 | TRBV20-1 | TRBD2 | TGCAGTGCTATTAGCGGGGGGGCCGCGGAAAACATTCAGTACTTC | CSAISGGAAENIQYF
NA | TRBJ1-2 | TRBV6-5 | TRBD1 | TGTGCCAGCAGTACCAGACAGGGCTTTTATGGCTACACCTTC | CASSTRQGFYGYTF
NA | TRBJ2-4 | TRBV20-1 | TRBD2 | TGCAGTGCTAGAGATGTGGGTGCCCGGGGACTAGCGTTAACCAAAAACATTCAGTACTTC | CSARDVGARGLALTKNIQYF
NA | TRBJ2-1 | TRBV20-1 | NA | TGCAGTGCTCAAGAGGGGAGCTCCTACAATGAGCAGTTCTTC | CSAQEGSSYNEQFF
NA | TRBJ2-7 | TRBV5-1 | NA | TGCGCCAGCAGCTTGGAGGGTTCGCCCGGGCTCGACGAGCAGTACTTC | CASSLEGSPGLDEQYF
NA | TRBJ2-4 | TRBV5-1 | NA | TGCGCCAGCAGCTTCGGCAGCGAATTGAACATTCAGTACTTC | CASSFGSELNIQYF
NA | TRBJ2-1 | TRBV12-3/TRBV12-4 | NA | TGTGCCAGCAGTTCAAGGGGGGGAAGGACCCGGGGGCCCTACAATGAGCAGTTCTTC | CASSSRGGRTRGPYNEQFF
NA | TRBJ1-5 | TRBV10-3 | NA | TGTGCCATCAGTGAGTCAGGTAATAGCAATCAGCCCCAGCATTTT | CAISESGNSNQPQHF
few | TRBJ1-2 | TRBV6-5 | NA | TGTGCCAGCAGTTACTCGCAGAGAAACTATGGCTACACCTTC | CASSYSQRNYGYTF
NA | TRBJ1-2 | TRBV7-9 | NA | TGTGCCAGCAGCCCTCGACAGGTATCGGACTATGGCTACACCTTC | CASSPRQVSDYGYTF
NA | TRBJ2-7 | TRBV3-1 | NA | TGTGCCAGCAGCCCTACTACTTGGGACGGCCCACGAGGGCACAATGAGCAGTACTTC | CASSPTTWDGPRGHNEQYF
NA | TRBJ1-2 | TRBV20-1 | NA | TGCAGTGCTAGAGACGCGGACGGACCGGGGGGCTACACCTTC | CSARDADGPGGYTF
NA | TRBJ2-1 | TRBV20-1 | NA | TGCAGTGCGCTGCCGACAGGCAAGACCTACAATGAGCAGTTCTTC | CSALPTGKTYNEQFF
once | TRBJ1-2 | TRBV12-3/TRBV12-4 | NA | TGTGCCAGCAGTGAGAGAGACGGGCATAACTATGGCTACACCTTC | CASSERDGHNYGYTF
many | TRBJ2-7 | TRBV20-1 | TRBD2 | TGCAGTGCTAGAGGAACTAGCGGGACCTACGAGCAGTACTTC | CSARGTSGTYEQYF
NA | TRBJ2-5 | TRBV3-1 | TRBD1 | TGTGCCAGCAGCCAAGAACACGCCGGGACAGTAGGTGAGACCCAGTACTTC | CASSQEHAGTVGETQYF